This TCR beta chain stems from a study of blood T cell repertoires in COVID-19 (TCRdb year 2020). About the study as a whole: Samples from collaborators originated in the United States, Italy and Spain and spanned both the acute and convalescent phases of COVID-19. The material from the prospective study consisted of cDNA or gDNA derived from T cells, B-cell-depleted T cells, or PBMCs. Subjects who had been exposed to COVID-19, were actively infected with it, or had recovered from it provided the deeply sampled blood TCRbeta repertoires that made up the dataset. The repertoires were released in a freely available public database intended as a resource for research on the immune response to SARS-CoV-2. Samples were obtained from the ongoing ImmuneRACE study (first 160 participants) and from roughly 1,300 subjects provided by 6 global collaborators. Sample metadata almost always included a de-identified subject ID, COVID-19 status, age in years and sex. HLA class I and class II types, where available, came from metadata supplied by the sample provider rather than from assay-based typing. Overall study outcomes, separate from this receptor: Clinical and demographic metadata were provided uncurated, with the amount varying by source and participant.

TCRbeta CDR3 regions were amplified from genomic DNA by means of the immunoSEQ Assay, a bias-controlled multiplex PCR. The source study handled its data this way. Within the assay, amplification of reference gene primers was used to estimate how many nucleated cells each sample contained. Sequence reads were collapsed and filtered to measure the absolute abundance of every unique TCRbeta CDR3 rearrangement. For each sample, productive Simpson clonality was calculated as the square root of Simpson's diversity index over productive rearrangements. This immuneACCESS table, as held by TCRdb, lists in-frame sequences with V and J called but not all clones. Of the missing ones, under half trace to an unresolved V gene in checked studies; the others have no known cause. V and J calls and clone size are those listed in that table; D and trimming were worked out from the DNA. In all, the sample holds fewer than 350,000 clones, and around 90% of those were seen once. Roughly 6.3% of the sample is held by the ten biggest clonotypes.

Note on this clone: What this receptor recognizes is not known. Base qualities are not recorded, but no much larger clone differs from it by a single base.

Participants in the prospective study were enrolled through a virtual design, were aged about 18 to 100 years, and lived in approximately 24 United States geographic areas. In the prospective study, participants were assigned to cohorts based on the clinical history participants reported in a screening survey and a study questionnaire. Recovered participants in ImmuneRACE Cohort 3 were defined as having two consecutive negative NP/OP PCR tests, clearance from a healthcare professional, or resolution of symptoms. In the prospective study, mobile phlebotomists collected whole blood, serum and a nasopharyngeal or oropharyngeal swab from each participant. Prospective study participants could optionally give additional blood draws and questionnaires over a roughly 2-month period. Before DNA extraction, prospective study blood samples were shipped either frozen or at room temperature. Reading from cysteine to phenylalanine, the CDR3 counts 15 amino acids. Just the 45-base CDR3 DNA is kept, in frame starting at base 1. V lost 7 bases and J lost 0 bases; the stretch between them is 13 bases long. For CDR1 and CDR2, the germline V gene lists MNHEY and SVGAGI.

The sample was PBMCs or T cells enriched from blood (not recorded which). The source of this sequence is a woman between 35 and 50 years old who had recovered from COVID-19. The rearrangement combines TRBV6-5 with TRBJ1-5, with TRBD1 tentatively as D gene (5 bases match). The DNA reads TGTGCCAGCAAAAGAGACAGATATAGCAATCAGCCCCAGCATTTT. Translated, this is CASKRDRYSNQPQHF.